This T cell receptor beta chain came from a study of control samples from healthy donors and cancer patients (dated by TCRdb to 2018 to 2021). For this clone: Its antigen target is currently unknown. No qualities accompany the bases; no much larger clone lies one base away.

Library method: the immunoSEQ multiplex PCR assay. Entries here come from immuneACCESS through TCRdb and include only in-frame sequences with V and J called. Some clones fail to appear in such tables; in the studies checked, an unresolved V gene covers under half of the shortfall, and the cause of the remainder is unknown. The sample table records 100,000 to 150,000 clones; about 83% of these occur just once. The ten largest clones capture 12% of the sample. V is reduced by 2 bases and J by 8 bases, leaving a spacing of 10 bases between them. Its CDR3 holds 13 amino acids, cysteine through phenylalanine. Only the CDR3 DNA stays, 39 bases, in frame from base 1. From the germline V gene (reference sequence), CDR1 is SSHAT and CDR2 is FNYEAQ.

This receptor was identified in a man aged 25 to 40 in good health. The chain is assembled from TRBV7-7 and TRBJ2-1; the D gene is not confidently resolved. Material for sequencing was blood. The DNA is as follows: TGTGCCAGCAGCTTAACGGCAGTATATGAGCAGTTCTTC. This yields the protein CASSLTAVYEQFF.